Listed here are 5 T cell receptor beta chains from one sample, sequenced in a study of identical twins. TCRdb passed the 5' RACE reads through MiXCR, listing each CDR3 protein once. This sample has 1.5 million to 2 million distinct CDR3 sequences; about 32% occur once, and the top ten carry about 0.27%. What was sequenced was cord blood. These receptor sequences come from a newborn girl in good health.

This clonotype was counted at least ten times. This chain uses TRBV3-1 with TRBJ1-6; 11 bases fit TRBD1. The CDR3 is made up of 15 amino acids. CDR1 and CDR2 (germline): LGHDT, YNNKEL (reference sequence). J lost 7 bases, V lost 3 bases, and 2 bases had no gene match. The DNA for the CDR3 is TGTGCCAGCAGCCAGGGGGACAGGGGGAATTCACCCCTCCACTTT. As protein: CASSQGDRGNSPLHF.

The genes are TRBV11-2 and TRBJ2-3; D could derive from TRBD1 or TRBD2 (5 bases each). Germline V lookup: CDR1 SGHAT, CDR2 FQNNGV. The V and J ends lost 5 bases and 2 bases respectively, with 11 bases between them. CDR3 size: 14 residues. CDR3 sequence (DNA): TGTGCCAGCAGCCCCTGGGACCACACAGATACGCAGTATTTT. Protein product: CASSPWDHTDTQYF.

This clonotype was counted only a few times. V usage is TRBV6-2 or TRBV6-3 and J usage is TRBJ2-3; D is uncertain. Germline V gene data show CDR1 as MNHEY and CDR2 as SVGEGT. V was shortened by 9 bases and J by 5 bases, with 12 bases between the two germline ends. The CDR3 consists of 12 residues. The CDR3: CASLENGDTQYF. CDR3 in DNA: TGTGCCAGTTTGGAGAACGGAGATACGCAGTATTTT.

This chain uses TRBV20-1 with TRBJ2-3; no definite D call. V lost 3 bases and J 4 bases, leaving 8 bases between the germline ends. The CDR3 spans 12 residues. In germline, CDR1 is DFQATT, CDR2 SNEGSKA (reference sequence). The CDR3 nucleotides are TGCAGTGCTAGGCCCCTGGCAGATACGCAGTATTTT. Its protein product is CSARPLADTQYF.

With respect to this clonotype: A read error is possible here, since a much larger clone lies one base away. V usage is TRBV29-1 and J usage is TRBJ2-1, with D perhaps matching TRBD1 (5 bases). The end of the DNA fits TRBJ2-7 better, so the J call may be wrong. CDR3 length equals 13 residues. Germline values: CDR1 SQVTM, CDR2 ANQGSEA. The CDR3: CSVSPGSYNEQYF. CDR3 DNA: TGCAGCGTTTCCCCAGGGTCCTACAATGAGCAGTACTTC.